A selection of T cell receptor beta chains follows, all from one sample in a study of control samples from healthy donors and cancer patients. Using immunoSEQ multiplex PCR, the repertoire was profiled, and TCRdb retains in-frame clones only, with some absent. The sample yields roughly 90,000 clones, 93% seen once. The sequenced material came from blood. The origin of the receptors is a woman in her twenties or thirties in good health. Both conserved end residues are part of each CDR3. The order of the fields is CDR3 DNA, CDR3 protein, clone size, V gene, J gene, D gene. The D gene is left open where the match is weak. Clone size appears in some rows only: once, few, many, or a class for an expanded clone.

TGCGCCAGCAACCAAGGTCCGGATGAAAAACTGTTTTTT	CASNQGPDEKLFF	.	TRBV10-1	TRBJ1-4	.
TGTGCCAGCAGCTTAGCGGGGCACCCTGAAATCTTC	CASSLAGHPEIF	once	TRBV7-9	TRBJ2-1	.
TGTGCCACCGACAGGGGGCTATCACTGAACACTGAAGCTTTCTTT	CATDRGLSLNTEAFF	.	TRBV7-9	TRBJ1-1	TRBD1
TGTGCCAGTAGCATTGGCAGGGTAACCGGGGAGCTGTTTTTT	CASSIGRVTGELFF	.	TRBV19	TRBJ2-2	.
TGTGCCAGCGGCTCACTGGGACTAGCGGGGAATGAGCAGTTCTTC	CASGSLGLAGNEQFF	.	TRBV25-1	TRBJ2-1	TRBD2
TGCGCCAGCAGCTTGGAGACTAGCGGGGGACCCTACGAGCAGTACTTC	CASSLETSGGPYEQYF	few	TRBV5-1	TRBJ2-7	TRBD2
TGTGCCAGCAGCCAAGCTGGGACAGACTATGGCTACACCTTC	CASSQAGTDYGYTF	.	TRBV14	TRBJ1-2	TRBD1
TGTGCCAGCAGTAGAGGTCAGGGTCCCTACAATGAGCAGTTCTTC	CASSRGQGPYNEQFF	.	TRBV6-6	TRBJ2-1	.
TGCGCCAGCAGCTCCGACAGGGCCCACGAGCAGTACTTC	CASSSDRAHEQYF	.	TRBV5-1	TRBJ2-7	TRBD1
TGTGCCAGCTCTTTAAGGGAAAAACTGTTTTTT	CASSLREKLFF	.	TRBV7-8	TRBJ1-4	.